A selection of T cell receptor beta chains follows, all from one sample in a study of cytomegalovirus exposure and HLA in healthy donors. TCRdb keeps only in-frame clones here, not all; method: immunoSEQ multiplex PCR. The sample includes about 110,000 clones, around 89% seen only once; the top ten take roughly 2%. The sample was PBMCs. These receptors all stem from a young woman in good health and CMV-seropositive. CDR3s include the opening cysteine and the closing phenylalanine or tryptophan. D genes are given only for firm matches. A row's size may be missing; if present it is once, few, many or a size class.

V: TRBV2; J: TRBJ2-7; D: TRBD2; size: few; CDR3: CASSDSGGSYEQYF; DNA: TGTGCCAGCAGTGATAGCGGGGGGTCCTACGAGCAGTACTTC
V: TRBV11-2; J: TRBJ1-1; D: TRBD1; size: .; CDR3: CASSLGDRERAFF; DNA: TGTGCCAGCAGCTTAGGGGACAGGGAGCGAGCTTTCTTT
V: TRBV28; J: TRBJ1-1; D: TRBD1; size: .; CDR3: CASSSRTGGLMNTEAFF; DNA: TGTGCCAGCAGTTCACGGACAGGGGGCTTGATGAACACTGAAGCTTTCTTT
V: TRBV6-5; J: TRBJ1-1; D: .; size: .; CDR3: CASRSNVPLNTEAFF; DNA: TGTGCCAGCAGATCAAATGTCCCCCTGAACACTGAAGCTTTCTTT
V: TRBV6-5; J: TRBJ1-1; D: .; size: .; CDR3: CASSQVETEAFF; DNA: TGTGCCAGCAGCCAGGTGGAAACTGAAGCTTTCTTT
V: TRBV18; J: TRBJ1-5; D: TRBD1; size: once; CDR3: CASSKGQNQPQHF; DNA: TGTGCCAGCTCCAAGGGACAGAATCAGCCCCAGCATTTT
V: TRBV27; J: TRBJ2-7; D: .; size: .; CDR3: CASSLITGGEQYF; DNA: TGTGCCAGCAGTTTAATAACAGGTGGCGAGCAGTACTTC
V: TRBV28; J: TRBJ1-3; D: TRBD1; size: .; CDR3: CASSFRTGTGNTIYF; DNA: TGTGCCAGCAGTTTTCGGACAGGGACTGGAAACACCATATATTTT
V: TRBV6-6; J: TRBJ1-1; D: TRBD1; size: .; CDR3: CASTHGGGEAFF; DNA: TGTGCCAGCACCCACGGAGGGGGCGAAGCTTTCTTT
V: TRBV11-2; J: TRBJ2-1; D: TRBD2; size: .; CDR3: CASSDRLAGGRYNEQFF; DNA: TGTGCCAGCAGCGACCGACTAGCGGGGGGGAGATACAATGAGCAGTTCTTC
V: TRBV19; J: TRBJ1-5; D: TRBD1; size: few; CDR3: CASMGTGENQPQHF; DNA: TGTGCCAGTATGGGGACAGGGGAGAATCAGCCCCAGCATTTT
V: TRBV7-9; J: TRBJ1-5; D: .; size: .; CDR3: CASSSQGSEQPQHF; DNA: TGTGCCAGCAGCTCGCAGGGGTCGGAGCAGCCCCAGCATTTT
V: TRBV4-1; J: TRBJ1-5; D: .; size: .; CDR3: CASSQDPGAGANQPQHF; DNA: TGCGCCAGCAGCCAAGATCCCGGGGCGGGGGCCAATCAGCCCCAGCATTTT
V: TRBV7-8; J: TRBJ2-3; D: TRBD2; size: .; CDR3: CASIDPRRGGTDTQYF; DNA: TGTGCCAGCATCGACCCCAGGCGGGGGGGCACAGATACGCAGTATTTT
V: TRBV5-5; J: TRBJ2-7; D: .; size: .; CDR3: CASSWGLSEGEQYF; DNA: TGTGCCAGCAGCTGGGGACTCAGTGAGGGCGAGCAGTACTTC
V: TRBV6-6; J: TRBJ2-5; D: TRBD2; size: .; CDR3: CASSVRFGGAGETQYF; DNA: TGTGCCAGCAGTGTCCGCTTCGGGGGAGCGGGGGAGACCCAGTACTTC
V: TRBV2; J: TRBJ2-2; D: .; size: .; CDR3: CASSSETANTGELFF; DNA: TGTGCCAGCAGTAGCGAGACAGCTAACACCGGGGAGCTGTTTTTT
V: TRBV6-5; J: TRBJ1-3; D: .; size: .; CDR3: CASSYSSGVSGNTIYF; DNA: TGTGCCAGCAGTTACTCGTCCGGAGTCTCTGGAAACACCATATATTTT
V: TRBV6-1; J: TRBJ2-2; D: TRBD1; size: few; CDR3: CASSFPRTGGGELFF; DNA: TGTGCCAGCAGTTTCCCCAGGACAGGGGGCGGGGAGCTGTTTTTT
V: TRBV18; J: TRBJ1-4; D: .; size: .; CDR3: CASSPGEQGLGEGLFF; DNA: TGTGCCAGCTCACCGGGCGAACAGGGCCTCGGGGAAGGACTGTTTTTT
V: TRBV2; J: TRBJ1-5; D: .; size: .; CDR3: CASSRYSGTIYSNQPQHF; DNA: TGTGCCAGCAGCCGCTATTCCGGGACAATTTATAGCAATCAGCCCCAGCATTTT
V: TRBV2; J: TRBJ2-2; D: .; size: .; CDR3: CASRPGRADTGELFF; DNA: TGTGCCAGCCGCCCCGGGCGGGCCGACACCGGGGAGCTGTTTTTT
V: TRBV2; J: TRBJ2-5; D: TRBD2; size: .; CDR3: CASNLLASGGAGTQYF; DNA: TGTGCCAGCAATCTGCTGGCTAGCGGGGGGGCGGGGACCCAGTACTTC
V: TRBV29-1; J: TRBJ2-2; D: .; size: .; CDR3: CSARTLPGDTGELFF; DNA: TGCAGCGCCCGGACCCTTCCAGGGGACACCGGGGAGCTGTTTTTT
V: TRBV4-1; J: TRBJ2-6; D: .; size: .; CDR3: CASSQGGLVLSGANVLTF; DNA: TGCGCCAGCAGCCAGGGAGGACTCGTACTCTCTGGGGCCAACGTCCTGACTTTC
V: TRBV2; J: TRBJ2-7; D: TRBD2; size: .; CDR3: CATGSSSGHSYEQYF; DNA: TGTGCCACCGGGTCCTCTAGCGGGCACTCCTACGAGCAGTACTTC
V: TRBV27; J: TRBJ2-1; D: TRBD2; size: .; CDR3: CASSLLAGGNNEQFF; DNA: TGTGCCAGCAGTTTGTTAGCGGGGGGTAACAATGAGCAGTTCTTC
V: TRBV28; J: TRBJ1-2; D: TRBD1; size: .; CDR3: CASSLEQSPGGTYGYTF; DNA: TGTGCCAGCAGCTTAGAGCAGTCACCAGGGGGCACCTATGGCTACACCTTC
V: TRBV7-9; J: TRBJ2-2; D: TRBD1; size: .; CDR3: CASSADRGYGNTGELFF; DNA: TGTGCCAGCAGCGCGGACAGGGGGTATGGGAACACCGGGGAGCTGTTTTTT
V: TRBV5-4; J: TRBJ2-3; D: .; size: .; CDR3: CAITGGQGKADTQYF; DNA: TGTGCCATAACCGGGGGGCAGGGCAAGGCAGATACGCAGTATTTT
V: TRBV4-3; J: TRBJ2-3; D: .; size: .; CDR3: CASSQDGAGLGTDTQYF; DNA: TGCGCCAGCAGCCAAGATGGGGCAGGGCTAGGAACAGATACGCAGTATTTT
V: TRBV6-1; J: TRBJ1-1; D: .; size: .; CDR3: CASSGVGAFF; DNA: TGTGCCAGCAGCGGGGTGGGAGCTTTCTTT
V: TRBV7-6; J: TRBJ1-5; D: .; size: .; CDR3: CASSLGRAQPQHF; DNA: TGTGCCAGCAGCCTAGGGAGGGCTCAGCCCCAGCATTTT
V: TRBV15; J: TRBJ2-6; D: .; size: .; CDR3: CATSIVGSGANVLTF; DNA: TGTGCCACCAGCATAGTGGGGAGCGGGGCCAACGTCCTGACTTTC
V: TRBV9; J: TRBJ1-2; D: .; size: .; CDR3: CASSPSGSYGYTF; DNA: TGTGCCAGCAGCCCCAGTGGGAGCTATGGCTACACCTTC
V: TRBV11-3; J: TRBJ2-3; D: TRBD1; size: .; CDR3: CASSSGTAISTDTQYF; DNA: TGTGCCAGCAGCTCCGGGACAGCGATAAGCACAGATACGCAGTATTTT
V: TRBV7-9; J: TRBJ2-1; D: .; size: .; CDR3: CASSLDSYSYNEQFF; DNA: TGTGCCAGCAGCTTAGACAGTTACTCCTACAATGAGCAGTTCTTC
V: TRBV27; J: TRBJ1-6; D: TRBD1; size: .; CDR3: CASTPTQGQLYNSPLHF; DNA: TGTGCCAGCACCCCCACCCAGGGACAGTTGTATAATTCACCCCTCCACTTT
V: TRBV19; J: TRBJ1-4; D: .; size: .; CDR3: CASSSGRATNEKLFF; DNA: TGTGCCAGTAGTAGCGGGCGTGCAACTAATGAAAAACTGTTTTTT
V: TRBV4-1; J: TRBJ2-1; D: TRBD2; size: .; CDR3: CASSPSGGGAFEQFF; DNA: TGCGCCAGCAGCCCCTCGGGCGGGGGGGCCTTTGAGCAGTTCTTC
V: TRBV2; J: TRBJ1-4; D: TRBD1; size: once; CDR3: CASRPGQGHEKLFF; DNA: TGTGCCAGCAGGCCGGGACAGGGTCACGAAAAACTGTTTTTT
V: TRBV4-1; J: TRBJ2-2; D: .; size: .; CDR3: CASSLAQTNTGELFF; DNA: TGCGCCAGCAGCCTCGCCCAAACAAACACCGGGGAGCTGTTTTTT
V: TRBV14; J: TRBJ1-2; D: .; size: .; CDR3: CASSPRPGGGYTF; DNA: TGTGCCAGCAGCCCTCGACCGGGAGGCGGCTACACCTTC
V: TRBV19; J: TRBJ2-3; D: .; size: .; CDR3: CASSIVAGPTDTQYF; DNA: TGTGCCAGTAGTATTGTGGCAGGGCCCACAGATACGCAGTATTTT
V: TRBV11-3; J: TRBJ1-4; D: TRBD1; size: .; CDR3: CASSLVQGDGEKLFF; DNA: TGTGCCAGCAGCTTAGTCCAGGGGGATGGTGAAAAACTGTTTTTT
V: TRBV10-2; J: TRBJ1-1; D: .; size: .; CDR3: CASSDRQFLNTEAFF; DNA: TGCGCCAGCAGTGATAGACAGTTCCTGAACACTGAAGCTTTCTTT
V: TRBV4-1; J: TRBJ1-2; D: .; size: .; CDR3: CASSPRGGGWGYTF; DNA: TGCGCCAGCAGCCCTCGGGGCGGGGGATGGGGCTACACCTTC
V: TRBV11-2; J: TRBJ2-2; D: TRBD1; size: .; CDR3: CASSSKTGGVNTGELFF; DNA: TGTGCCAGCAGCTCAAAGACAGGGGGGGTGAACACCGGGGAGCTGTTTTTT
V: TRBV7-2; J: TRBJ2-7; D: TRBD1; size: .; CDR3: CASSLSGTGSAYEQYF; DNA: TGTGCCAGCAGCTTATCTGGGACAGGGAGCGCCTACGAGCAGTACTTC
V: TRBV18; J: TRBJ2-1; D: TRBD2; size: .; CDR3: CASSPPVLAGGPEQFF; DNA: TGTGCCAGCTCACCGCCGGTTCTAGCGGGGGGGCCTGAGCAGTTCTTC
V: TRBV11-2; J: TRBJ1-5; D: .; size: .; CDR3: CASSLGPDQPQHF; DNA: TGTGCCAGCAGCTTAGGGCCCGATCAGCCCCAGCATTTT
V: TRBV27; J: TRBJ2-2; D: TRBD1; size: .; CDR3: CASSAGTAKNTGELFF; DNA: TGTGCCAGCAGCGCCGGGACAGCGAAGAACACCGGGGAGCTGTTTTTT
V: TRBV5-6; J: TRBJ2-2; D: TRBD1; size: .; CDR3: CASSRTGWGTGELFF; DNA: TGTGCCAGCAGCCGGACAGGTTGGGGCACCGGGGAGCTGTTTTTT
V: TRBV18; J: TRBJ1-2; D: .; size: .; CDR3: CASSPTPPGLVYGYTF; DNA: TGTGCCAGCTCACCAACTCCACCGGGTCTCGTTTATGGCTACACCTTC
V: TRBV4-2; J: TRBJ2-1; D: TRBD2; size: .; CDR3: CASSQESWEGHNEQFF; DNA: TGTGCCAGCAGCCAAGAGAGCTGGGAGGGACACAATGAGCAGTTCTTC